This T cell receptor beta chain stems from a study of cytomegalovirus exposure and HLA in healthy donors. With 60 Vbeta and 13 Jbeta primers, the PCR was carried out. TCRdb's copy holds only in-frame clones and misses some; the assay was immunoSEQ multiplex PCR. Of about 150,000 clones listed, around 68% are singletons. Germline V gives CDR1 MNHEY, CDR2 SMNVEV (reference sequence). The junction had 8 bases not matched to a gene; V was cut back by 10 bases and J by 5 bases. The CDR3 length is 12 residues. The rearrangement uses TRBV27 and TRBJ2-7; 7 bases align to TRBD2. This TCR came from a man younger than 40 in good health and CMV-seronegative. The material sequenced was PBMCs. CDR3 in amino acids: CATRFGGDEQYF. The CDR3 bases are TGTGCCACCCGATTTGGGGGGGACGAGCAGTACTTC.